The 27 T cell receptor beta chains listed next were all sequenced from one sample in a study of T cell responses to AZD1222 COVID-19 vaccine. Repertoires were generated with immunoSEQ multiplex PCR, while TCRdb's copy carries only in-frame clones and drops some. The top ten clones hold 6.9% of a sample with over 65,000 clones, around nine tenths of them seen once. The sample was peripheral blood, taken 28 days after the second AZD1222 dose. These TCRs come from an adult who received the AZD1222 COVID-19 vaccine.

This chain joins TRBV6-5 and TRBJ1-3; 10 bases match TRBD1. The CDR3 totals 15 residues. Germline V CDR1 and CDR2: MNHEY, SVGAGI. V lost 4 bases to trimming and J lost 4 bases; unmatched junction nucleotides: 4. CDR3 loop: CASSLGQGTGNTIYF. The CDR3 bases are TGTGCCAGCAGTTTGGGACAGGGGACAGGAAACACCATATATTTT.

The chain has TRBV3-1 (or the pseudogene TRBV3-2) and TRBJ1-1, with 7 nucleotides matching TRBD1. Germline V gene data show CDR1 as LGHDT and CDR2 as YNNKEL (reference sequence). The CDR3 is 15 amino acids. V shed 4 bases, J shed 2 bases, and the junction held 7 bases outside the gene matches. CDR3 region: CASSPYRGFNTEAFF. The CDR3 nucleotides read TGTGCCAGCAGCCCTTACAGGGGCTTTAACACTGAAGCTTTCTTT.

This sequence joins TRBV6-4 and TRBJ1-1, with 8 bases lining up with TRBD1. The CDR3 is made up of 15 amino acids. The germline V gene encodes CDR1 MRHNA and CDR2 SNTAGT. V was clipped by 0 bases and J by 8 bases; unmatched bases: 8. Written as DNA, the CDR3 is TGTGCCAGCAGTGACTCCACAGGGGGTTCAACGGAAGCTTTCTTT. Protein: CASSDSTGGSTEAFF.

The V gene is TRBV3-1 (or the pseudogene TRBV3-2), the J gene TRBJ2-1, with D perhaps TRBD2 (6 bases). Deletions cut 4 bases from V and 3 bases from J, with 13 bases between. CDR1 LGHDT and CDR2 YNNKEL come from the germline V gene (reference sequence). The CDR3 consists of 15 residues. This CDR3 is CASSLTGGVYNEQFF. The DNA of the CDR3 is TGTGCCAGCAGCCTTACCGGCGGGGTCTACAATGAGCAGTTCTTC.

The J gene is TRBJ2-7, the V gene TRBV18, with D possibly being TRBD1 (6 bases). The V gene lost 4 bases and the J gene lost 2 bases, with 18 bases spanning the gap. Per the germline V gene, CDR1 is KGHSH and CDR2 is LQKENI. The CDR3 has 16 amino acids. The CDR3 loop reads CASSQMQGSSPYEQYF. CDR3 coding DNA: TGTGCCAGCTCACAAATGCAGGGGTCCTCCCCCTACGAGCAGTACTTC.

This clone was picked up one time. The chain is built from TRBV7-2 and TRBJ1-1, with D unresolved. The V and J ends lost 0 bases and 1 base respectively, with 6 bases between them. Germline V CDR1 and CDR2: SGHTA, FQGNSA. The CDR3 runs 14 residues. The CDR3 region has the DNA TGTGCCAGCAGCTTAGCGCCAGAGAACACTGAAGCTTTCTTT. It is translated as CASSLAPENTEAFF. Full variable domain (missing parts from reference TRBV7-2 and TRBJ1-1): GAGVSQSPSNKVTEKGKDVELRCDPISGHTALYWYRQSLGQGLEFLIYFQGNSAPDKSGLPSDRFSAERTGGSVSTLTIQRTQQEDSAVYLCASSLAPENTEAFFGQGTRLTVV.

The rearrangement uses TRBV5-1 and TRBJ1-1; weak D call: TRBD1 (5 bases). This CDR3 contains 13 residues. In germline, CDR1 is SGHRS, CDR2 YFSETQ. Trimming took 5 bases from V and 1 from J, leaving 9 bases between them. CDR3 sequence (DNA): TGCGCCAGCAGTGATGGGGGGAACACTGAAGCTTTCTTT. This sequence encodes CASSDGGNTEAFF.

The chain is built from TRBV27 and TRBJ2-7, with unresolved D. This CDR3 spans 14 amino acids. V was pared by 2 bases and J by 6 bases, with 14 bases between. Germline V CDR1 and CDR2: MNHEY, SMNVEV (reference sequence). Written as DNA, the CDR3 is TGTGCCAGCAGTTTAGGCGGCTCCCTCTCCGAGCAGTACTTC. Translated: CASSLGGSLSEQYF.

V gene TRBV5-1 combines with J gene TRBJ2-1, with 8 bases that match TRBD1. Germline trimming cut 0 bases from V and 3 bases from J; bases unmatched to any gene: 8. The CDR3 contains 17 residues. CDR1 and CDR2 (germline): SGHRS, YFSETQ. This chain's CDR3 is CASSLDWDRSYYNEQFF. The DNA for the CDR3 is TGCGCCAGCAGCTTGGATTGGGACAGGTCCTACTACAATGAGCAGTTCTTC.

This clone was seen a single time. The chain uses TRBV7-8 and TRBJ2-2; 11 bases line up with TRBD1. The CDR3 is made up of 16 amino acids. Per germline, CDR1 SGHVS and CDR2 FQNEAQ. The V and J ends lost 3 bases and 3 bases, in that order; junction bases with no gene match: 3. The CDR3 loop reads CASSFRDRGYTGELFF. DNA for the CDR3: TGTGCCAGCAGCTTCCGGGACAGGGGGTACACCGGGGAGCTGTTTTTT.

This clone was detected only a few times. The genes are TRBV9 and TRBJ1-1; unclear D gene. V was clipped by 0 bases and J by 1 base, with 19 bases between them. In germline, CDR1 is SGDLS, CDR2 YYNGEE. CDR3 length: 18 amino acids. The CDR3 nucleotides are TGTGCCAGCAGCGTAGCTAAAACTTTAACAACTTGGAACACTGAAGCTTTCTTT. It codes for CASSVAKTLTTWNTEAFF.

The chain combines TRBV19 with TRBJ1-2; D is perhaps TRBD1 (6 bases). The CDR3 contains 14 residues. V was pared by 6 bases and J by 7 bases, with 18 bases between. Germline V CDR1 and CDR2: LNHDA, SQIVND (reference sequence). The chain's CDR3 is CASRTQGGLAGYTF. The CDR3 DNA reads TGTGCCAGTAGGACACAGGGAGGGTTGGCTGGCTACACCTTC.

V usage is TRBV27 and J usage is TRBJ2-1; a weak D match, TRBD1 (6 bases). V lost 6 bases and J 4 bases, leaving 25 bases between the germline ends. Per germline, CDR1 MNHEY and CDR2 SMNVEV (reference sequence). The CDR3 sequence is 18 residues long. CDR3: CASSPLRQAKRGYNEQFF. CDR3 DNA: TGTGCCAGCAGCCCCCTCAGACAGGCCAAACGAGGGTACAATGAGCAGTTCTTC.

The J gene is TRBJ1-5, the V gene TRBV30; unclear D gene. The CDR3 is made up of 13 amino acids. Looked up from germline, CDR1 is GTSNPN and CDR2 is SVGIG (reference sequence). V gave up 2 bases and J gave up 5 bases, with 10 bases separating them. The CDR3 loop reads CAWSLGHDQPQHF. The CDR3, as DNA: TGTGCCTGGAGTTTAGGGCACGATCAGCCCCAGCATTTT.

This clone has just one count. This chain links TRBV18 with TRBJ2-1; possible D gene TRBD1, 5 bases. From germline, CDR1 is KGHSH and CDR2 LQKENI. CDR3 length: 17 amino acids. Trimming removed 3 bases from V and 0 bases from J, with 15 bases in between. CDR3 in amino acids: CASSPLRQQNSYNEQFF. CDR3 DNA sequence: TGTGCCAGCTCACCGTTGAGACAGCAGAACTCCTACAATGAGCAGTTCTTC.

The V call is TRBV2, the J call TRBJ1-4; D remains unclear. V was cut by 2 bases and J by 8 bases, with 3 bases left in between. Per the germline V gene, CDR1 is SNHLY and CDR2 is FYNNEI. There are 11 residues in the CDR3. This CDR3 is CASSEQEKLFF. The CDR3 DNA reads TGTGCCAGCAGTGAACAAGAAAAACTGTTTTTT. Drawing the rest from reference TRBV2 and TRBJ1-4, the complete variable domain is EPEVTQTPSHQVTQMGQEVILRCVPISNHLYFYWYRQILGQKVEFLVSFYNNEISEKSEIFDDQFSVERPDGSNFTLKIRSTKLEDSAMYFCASSEQEKLFFGSGTQLSVL.

J is TRBJ1-1 and V is TRBV13; 7 bases line up with TRBD1. Germline loops: CDR1 PRHDT, CDR2 FYEKMQ (reference sequence). The V and J ends lost 2 bases and 1 base, in that order; junction bases with no gene match: 1. The CDR3 totals 14 residues. The CDR3 loop is CASSLWDRNTEAFF. Here the CDR3 DNA reads TGTGCCAGCAGCTTATGGGACAGGAACACTGAAGCTTTCTTT.

J is TRBJ2-1 and V is TRBV29-1; no clear D. Trimming took off 6 bases at V and 6 bases at J, with 12 bases between the two ends. CDR1 is SQVTM and CDR2 is ANQGSEA in the germline V gene. The CDR3 loop spans 12 amino acids. The CDR3 loop reads CSVRPAGNEQFF. The CDR3, as DNA: TGCAGCGTGAGGCCCGCTGGCAATGAGCAGTTCTTC.

The J gene is TRBJ1-5, the V gene TRBV9; a possible D gene is TRBD1 (5 bases). This CDR3 is built from 13 residues. The V gene lost 2 bases and the J gene lost 4 bases, with 7 bases spanning the gap. CDR1 is SGDLS and CDR2 is YYNGEE in the germline V gene. The CDR3: CASSVDRNQPQHF. CDR3 coding DNA: TGTGCCAGCAGCGTCGACAGAAATCAGCCCCAGCATTTT. The full variable domain, rest sourced from reference TRBV9 and TRBJ1-5, is DSGVTQTPKHLITATGQRVTLRCSPRSGDLSVYWYQQSLDQGLQFLIQYYNGEERAKGNILERFSAQQFPDLHSELNLSSLELGDSALYFCASSVDRNQPQHFGDGTRLSIL.

The chain has TRBV6-5 and TRBJ1-1, with D unresolved. Per germline, CDR1 MNHEY and CDR2 SVGAGI. This CDR3 is 14 amino acids long. The ends were cut back, 2 bases at V and 2 bases at J, with 9 bases in the middle. The CDR3 here is CASSYAQKNTEAFF. CDR3 DNA: TGTGCCAGCAGTTACGCTCAGAAAAACACTGAAGCTTTCTTT.

V gene TRBV13 combines with J gene TRBJ2-4, with TRBD1 matching 11 bases. The CDR3 has 18 residues. Losses at the gene ends were 0 bases for V and 2 bases for J; bases not matched to a gene: 6. The V gene's germline CDR1 is PRHDT and CDR2 FYEKMQ (reference sequence). For the CDR3, the DNA is TGTGCCAGCAGCTTAGGTGGGACAGGGGGTTCAACCAAAAACATTCAGTACTTC. Translating gives CASSLGGTGGSTKNIQYF.

As DNA, the CDR3 is TGTGCCAGCAGTTACTTCTATGGCTACACCTTC. This gives the protein CASSYFYGYTF. The J gene is TRBJ1-2, the V gene TRBV28; no reliable D call. The germline V gene has CDR1 MDHEN and CDR2 SYDVKM. With 4 bases removed from V and 4 bases from J, the gap between germline ends came to 4 bases. The CDR3 totals 11 residues.

The J gene is TRBJ2-3, the V gene TRBV6-5; TRBD2 is a possible D gene (5 bases). Germline V CDR1 and CDR2: MNHEY, SVGAGI. Trimming took off 8 bases at V and 6 bases at J, with 12 bases between the two ends. The CDR3 is 12 amino acids. The CDR3 loop reads CASYYGGDTQYF. In DNA, the CDR3 is TGTGCCAGCTATTATGGAGGTGATACGCAGTATTTT.

CDR3 in DNA: TGTGCCAGCAGCTTACGGCGGGCAGGGAATATTGAAGCTTTCTTT. Its translation: CASSLRRAGNIEAFF. This chain uses TRBV7-9 with TRBJ1-1, with D tentatively TRBD1 (5 bases). Germline CDR1 and CDR2: SEHNR and FQNEAQ (reference sequence). V shed 2 bases and J shed 7 bases, with 17 bases lying between them. The CDR3 has 15 amino acids.

The chain carries TRBV6-5 and TRBJ2-3; D possibly uses TRBD1 or TRBD2 (7 bases each). The germline V and J ends were trimmed by 8 bases and 4 bases, with 13 bases remaining between them. This CDR3 contains 13 residues. Germline lookup yields CDR1 MNHEY and CDR2 SVGAGI. CDR3 DNA sequence: TGTGCCAGCTTTCCAGGGGGGGCAGATACGCAGTATTTT. As protein: CASFPGGADTQYF.

This sequence joins TRBV10-1 and TRBJ2-7; 11 bases are shared with TRBD2. V was pared by 5 bases and J by 5 bases, with 5 bases of the junction left unmatched. CDR1 is WNHNN, CDR2 SYGVQD, per germline (reference sequence). There are 14 residues in the CDR3. CDR3 DNA sequence: TGCGCCAGCAGTTCCGGGACTAGCGGTCACGAGCAGTACTTC. Its protein is CASSSGTSGHEQYF.

This clone was recorded only once. This chain uses TRBV24-1 with TRBJ1-1; D remains ambiguous. The germline V gene has CDR1 KGHDR and CDR2 SFDVKD. The ends were cut back, 3 bases at V and 8 bases at J, with 15 bases in the middle. This CDR3 contains 14 residues. The chain's CDR3 is CATSDPDAGPEAFF. Written as DNA, the CDR3 is TGTGCCACCAGTGATCCCGACGCAGGCCCGGAAGCTTTCTTT.